A single sample gave rise to the 4 T cell receptor beta chains below, sequenced in a study of T cell responses to AZD1222 COVID-19 vaccine. Sequencing was performed with immunoSEQ multiplex PCR; in TCRdb, only in-frame clones are kept and a portion is missing. Of 75,000 to 100,000 clones listed, roughly 87% are singletons. The material was peripheral blood, obtained on day 0 of AZD1222 vaccination. The receptors come from an adult in good health.

V usage is TRBV7-9 and J usage is TRBJ2-7; TRBD1 matches 7 bases. CDR1 SEHNR and CDR2 FQNEAQ come from the germline V gene (reference sequence). This CDR3 comprises 14 residues. V lost 5 bases, J lost 1 base, and 5 bases stayed unmatched. CDR3 residues: CASSPPDRSYEQYF. CDR3 bases: TGTGCCAGCAGCCCACCGGACAGGTCCTACGAGCAGTACTTC.

The CDR3 spells CAISDGTANTGELFF. In DNA form, the CDR3 reads TGTGCCATCAGTGATGGGACCGCGAACACCGGGGAGCTGTTTTTT. The chain employs TRBV10-3 and TRBJ2-2; D could derive from TRBD1 or TRBD2 (5 bases each). The germline V gene encodes CDR1 ENHRY and CDR2 SYGVKD. Deletions cut 3 bases from V and 0 bases from J, with 8 bases between. The CDR3 extends over 15 amino acids.

The chain joins TRBV6-1 to TRBJ1-1; D is ambiguous. The CDR3 is made up of 15 amino acids. Germline assignment: CDR1 MNHNS and CDR2 SASEGT. With 3 bases removed from V and 6 bases from J, the gap between germline ends came to 17 bases. CDR3 loop: CASSERQVGIPEAFF. In DNA form, the CDR3 reads TGTGCCAGCAGTGAGCGCCAGGTTGGGATCCCTGAAGCTTTCTTT.

The CDR3, as DNA: TGTGCCAGCTCACTATGGACTAGGGGGGAGACCCAGTACTTC. Its protein product is CASSLWTRGETQYF. The chain combines TRBV18 with TRBJ2-5; the D gene is possibly TRBD2 (7 bases). CDR1 and CDR2 (germline): KGHSH, LQKENI. V lost 4 bases, J lost 5 bases, and 14 bases lay in between. This CDR3 contains 14 residues.